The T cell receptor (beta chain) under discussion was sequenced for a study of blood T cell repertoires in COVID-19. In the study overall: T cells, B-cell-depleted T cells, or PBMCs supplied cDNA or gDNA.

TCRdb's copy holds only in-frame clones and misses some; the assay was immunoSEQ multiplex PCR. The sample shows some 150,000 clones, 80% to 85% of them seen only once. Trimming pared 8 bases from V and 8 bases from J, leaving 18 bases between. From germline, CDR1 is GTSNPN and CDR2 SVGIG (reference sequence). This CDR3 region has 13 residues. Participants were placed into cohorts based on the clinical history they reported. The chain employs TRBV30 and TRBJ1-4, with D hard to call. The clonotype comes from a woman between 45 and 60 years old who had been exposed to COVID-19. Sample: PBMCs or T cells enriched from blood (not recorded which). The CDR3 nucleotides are TGTGCCGGGCCTTGGGTATCCAGGGAAAAACTGTTTTTT. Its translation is CAGPWVSREKLFF.